The 13 T cell receptor beta chains below all came from one sample that was sequenced in a study of siplizumab effects on memory and regulatory T cells. Method: immunoSEQ multiplex PCR; TCRdb's copy keeps in-frame clones and lacks some. The sample has approximately 60,000 clones; roughly 78% are singletons. The sample taken for sequencing was memory CD4+ T cells sorted from blood. Receptor source: a human donor in good health.

This clone occurred a few times. This sequence joins TRBV2 and TRBJ2-6, with TRBD2 matching 10 bases. Germline lookup yields CDR1 SNHLY and CDR2 FYNNEI. The CDR3 is made up of 17 amino acids. J gave up 1 base and V 10 bases, and 10 bases lay outside the gene matches. The CDR3 spells CATRRLAGESGANVLTF. The CDR3 bases are TGTGCCACCCGGAGGCTAGCGGGGGAATCTGGGGCCAACGTCCTGACTTTC.

This chain joins TRBV28 and TRBJ2-6; TRBD2 aligns across 9 bases. The CDR3 length is 15 residues. Germline CDR1 is MDHEN and CDR2 is SYDVKM. V lost 8 bases and J lost 2; bases outside the gene matches: 4. DNA for the CDR3: TGTGCCAGCGGCCTAGCGGGGCCTGGGGCCAACGTCCTGACTTTC. Its protein product is CASGLAGPGANVLTF.

This rearrangement joins TRBV9 to TRBJ2-2; no reliable D call. Deletions cut 0 bases from V and 6 bases from J, with 6 bases between. This CDR3 region has 13 residues. From germline, CDR1 is SGDLS and CDR2 YYNGEE. The CDR3 DNA follows: TGTGCCAGCAGCGTAGAATTCGCCGGGGAGCTGTTTTTT. Translated: CASSVEFAGELFF.

CDR3 sequence reads: CASSFRQVATNEKLFF. In nucleotides, the CDR3 is TGTGCCAGCAGCTTTAGGCAGGTGGCAACTAATGAAAAACTGTTTTTT. V gene TRBV5-6 combines with J gene TRBJ1-4, with no clear D. The CDR3 sequence is 16 residues long. V was pared by 2 bases and J by 0 bases, with 11 bases between. Germline CDR1 reads SGHDT; CDR2 reads YYEEEE. The whole variable domain, filled in from reference TRBV5-6 and TRBJ1-4, reads DAGVTQSPTHLIKTRGQQVTLRCSPKSGHDTVSWYQQALGQGPQFIFQYYEEEERQRGNFPDRFSGHQFPNYSSELNVNALLLGDSALYLCASSFRQVATNEKLFFGSGTQLSVL.

CDR3 protein: CASSQEVRGGNFF. Here the CDR3 DNA reads TGCGCCAGCAGCCAAGAGGTCAGGGGAGGGAACTTCTTT. The chain couples TRBV4-3 to TRBJ1-1; D is possibly TRBD1 (6 bases). CDR3 length: 13 residues. Germline CDR1 is LGHNA and CDR2 is YSLEER. V was shortened by 0 bases and J by 14 bases, with 16 bases between the two germline ends.

The CDR3 nucleotides read TGTGCCAGCAGCTTGGGAGTAGGGCTGAACACTGAAGCTTTCTTT. This gives the protein CASSLGVGLNTEAFF. The chain is built from TRBV5-4 and TRBJ1-1; the D is unclear. Trimming removed 0 bases from V and 0 bases from J, with 9 bases in between. Germline values: CDR1 SGHNT, CDR2 YYREEE (reference sequence). This CDR3 is 15 amino acids long. Using reference TRBV5-4 and TRBJ1-1 for the parts outside the CDR3, the full variable domain is ETGVTQSPTHLIKTRGQQVTLRCSSQSGHNTVSWYQQALGQGPQFIFQYYREEENGRGNFPPRFSGLQFPNYSSELNVNALELDDSALYLCASSLGVGLNTEAFFGQGTRLTVV.

In its sample, this clone was seen a few times. The chain is built from TRBV7-2 and TRBJ1-5, with D perhaps TRBD1 (5 bases). The CDR3 contains 14 residues. Germline loops: CDR1 SGHTA, CDR2 FQGNSA. The V gene lost 6 bases and the J gene lost 4 bases, with 13 bases spanning the gap. The CDR3 DNA reads TGTGCCAGCAGAAGAGGGGATGGGAATCAGCCCCAGCATTTT. Amino acid sequence: CASRRGDGNQPQHF.

CDR3 protein: CASRTDQFYEQYF. DNA of the CDR3: TGTGCCAGCAGGACAGACCAATTCTACGAGCAGTACTTC. The chain is built from TRBV6-5 and TRBJ2-7, with a weak D call TRBD1 (5 bases). The V gene lost 6 bases and the J gene lost 3 bases, with 12 bases spanning the gap. CDR3 length equals 13 residues. The germline V gene has CDR1 MNHEY and CDR2 SVGAGI.

The V and J genes are TRBV15 and TRBJ2-5; TRBD2 is a possible D gene (6 bases). V lost 4 bases and J lost 5, with 14 bases in between. CDR3 length: 14 amino acids. Germline V CDR1 and CDR2: LNHNV, YYDKDF (reference sequence). The CDR3 region is CATSMDAGGETQYF. CDR3 in DNA: TGTGCCACCAGCATGGATGCCGGGGGTGAGACCCAGTACTTC.

The genes are TRBV7-3 and TRBJ2-3; 8 nucleotides line up with TRBD1. Looked up from germline, CDR1 is SGHTA and CDR2 is FQGTGA. The length of the CDR3 is 14 residues. V shed 2 bases, J shed 3 bases, and the junction held 1 base outside the gene matches. CDR3 bases: TGTGCCAGCAGCTTAGGGACAGGAACAGATACGCAGTATTTT. Translated: CASSLGTGTDTQYF.

The chain recombines TRBV6-7 with TRBJ1-1, with D hard to call. TRBV6-7 is an ORF, and what it does is uncertain. The CDR3 has 15 amino acids. V lost 6 bases, J lost 5 bases, and 19 bases lay in between. CDR3 nucleotide sequence: TGTGCCAGCAGGACCAAGCGTTTCTGCCGGACTGAAGCTTTCTTT. This translates into CASRTKRFCRTEAFF.

V is TRBV6-5 and J is TRBJ1-5, with TRBD1 identical over 9 bases. The J segment lost 3 bases and the V segment lost 8 bases, leaving 8 bases of the junction unmatched. The length of the CDR3 is 15 residues. The germline V gene has CDR1 MNHEY and CDR2 SVGAGI. The CDR3 DNA follows: TGTGCCAGCGGAATCCGGGACAGGGTCAATCAGCCCCAGCATTTT. Amino acid sequence: CASGIRDRVNQPQHF.

This chain connects TRBV12-5 to TRBJ2-3, with 10 bases lining up with TRBD2. Germline V lookup: CDR1 LGHNT, CDR2 FRNRAP. Losses at the gene ends were 8 bases for V and 0 bases for J; bases not matched to a gene: 2. This CDR3 is built from 14 residues. The CDR3 bases are TGTGCTAGTAGGACTAGCGGTAGCACAGATACGCAGTATTTT. This sequence encodes CASRTSGSTDTQYF.